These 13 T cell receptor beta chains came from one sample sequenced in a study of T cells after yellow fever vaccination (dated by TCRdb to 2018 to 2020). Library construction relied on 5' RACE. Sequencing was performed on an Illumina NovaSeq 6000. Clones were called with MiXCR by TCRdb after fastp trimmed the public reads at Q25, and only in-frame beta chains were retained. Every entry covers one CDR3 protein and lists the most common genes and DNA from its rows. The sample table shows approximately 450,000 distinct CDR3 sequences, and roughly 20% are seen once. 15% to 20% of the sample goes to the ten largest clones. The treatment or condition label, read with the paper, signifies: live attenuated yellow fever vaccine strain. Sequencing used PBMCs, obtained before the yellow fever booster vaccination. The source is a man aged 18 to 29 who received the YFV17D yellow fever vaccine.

The CDR3 coding sequence is TGTGCCAGCAGTCCAGGGGGCTGGACGAACACCGGGGAGCTGTTTTTT. It translates to CASSPGGWTNTGELFF. This rearrangement joins TRBV11-3 to TRBJ2-2; TRBD1 aligns across 8 bases. Germline values: CDR1 SGHNT, CDR2 YENEEA. The CDR3 extends over 16 amino acids. The V segment lost 6 bases and the J segment 0 bases; nucleotides outside the gene matches: 6.

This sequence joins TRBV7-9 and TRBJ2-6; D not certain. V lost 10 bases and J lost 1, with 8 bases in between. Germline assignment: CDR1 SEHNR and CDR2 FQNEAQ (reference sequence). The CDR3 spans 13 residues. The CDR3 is CAIQASGANVLTF. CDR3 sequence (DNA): TGTGCCATCCAGGCTTCTGGGGCCAACGTCCTGACTTTC.

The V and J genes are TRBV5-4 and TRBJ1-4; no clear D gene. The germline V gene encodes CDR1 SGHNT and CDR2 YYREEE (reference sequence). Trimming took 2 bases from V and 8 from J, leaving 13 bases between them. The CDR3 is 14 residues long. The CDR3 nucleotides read TGTGCCAGCAGCTTCCCGGGGTCGGAGGAAAAACTGTTTTTT. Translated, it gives CASSFPGSEEKLFF.

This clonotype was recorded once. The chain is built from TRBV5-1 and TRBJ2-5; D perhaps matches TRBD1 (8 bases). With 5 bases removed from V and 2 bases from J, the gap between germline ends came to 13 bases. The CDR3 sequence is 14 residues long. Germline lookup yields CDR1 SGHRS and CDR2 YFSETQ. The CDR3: CASRTGEGQETQYF. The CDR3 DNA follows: TGCGCCAGCAGGACAGGGGAGGGTCAAGAGACCCAGTACTTC. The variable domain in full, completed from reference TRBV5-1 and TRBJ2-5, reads KAGVTQTPRYLIKTRGQQVTLSCSPISGHRSVSWYQQTPGQGLQFLFEYFSETQRNKGNFPGRFSGRQFSNSRSEMNVSTLELGDSALYLCASRTGEGQETQYFGPGTRLLVL.

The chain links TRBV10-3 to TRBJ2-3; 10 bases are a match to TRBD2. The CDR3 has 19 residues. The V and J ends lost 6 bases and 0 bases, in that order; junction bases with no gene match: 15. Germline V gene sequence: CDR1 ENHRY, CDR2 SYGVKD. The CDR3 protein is CAIRGGLLAGVLSTDTQYF. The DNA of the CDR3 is TGTGCCATCAGAGGGGGGTTGCTAGCGGGGGTCCTCAGCACAGATACGCAGTATTTT.

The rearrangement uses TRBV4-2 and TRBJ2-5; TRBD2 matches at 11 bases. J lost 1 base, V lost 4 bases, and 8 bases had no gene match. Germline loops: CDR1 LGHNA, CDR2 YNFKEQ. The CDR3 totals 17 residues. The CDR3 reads CASSPVAGGNFQETQYF. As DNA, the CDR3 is TGTGCCAGCAGCCCAGTAGCGGGGGGGAATTTCCAAGAGACCCAGTACTTC.

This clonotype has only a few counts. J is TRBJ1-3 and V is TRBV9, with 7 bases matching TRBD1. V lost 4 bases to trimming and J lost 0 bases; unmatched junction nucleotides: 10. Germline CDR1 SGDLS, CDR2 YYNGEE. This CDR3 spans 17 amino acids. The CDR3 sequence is CASSITGQTISGNTIYF. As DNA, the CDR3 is TGTGCCAGCAGCATCACGGGACAGACTATCTCTGGAAACACCATATATTTT.

The CDR3 spells CSANSRTRQGNEQFF. For the CDR3, the DNA is TGCAGTGCTAACTCCAGGACCAGACAGGGCAATGAGCAGTTCTTC. The gene calls are TRBV20-1 and TRBJ2-1; 7 bases match TRBD1. V shed 4 bases and J 6 bases; nucleotides not matched to a gene: 12. CDR1 is DFQATT, CDR2 SNEGSKA, per germline (reference sequence). CDR3 length: 15 residues.

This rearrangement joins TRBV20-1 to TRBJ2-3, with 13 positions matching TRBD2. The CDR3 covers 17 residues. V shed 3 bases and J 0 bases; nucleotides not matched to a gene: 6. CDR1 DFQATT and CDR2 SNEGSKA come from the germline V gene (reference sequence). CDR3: CSASPTSGGPSTDTQYF. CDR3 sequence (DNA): TGCAGTGCTAGCCCGACTAGCGGGGGGCCTAGCACAGATACGCAGTATTTT.

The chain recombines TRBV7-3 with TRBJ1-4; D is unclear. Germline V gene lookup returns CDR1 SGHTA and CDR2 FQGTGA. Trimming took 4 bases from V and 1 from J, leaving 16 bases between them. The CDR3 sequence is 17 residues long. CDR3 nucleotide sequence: TGTGCCAGCAGCTCACCCCGGGCAAGAATAACTAATGAAAAACTGTTTTTT. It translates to CASSSPRARITNEKLFF.

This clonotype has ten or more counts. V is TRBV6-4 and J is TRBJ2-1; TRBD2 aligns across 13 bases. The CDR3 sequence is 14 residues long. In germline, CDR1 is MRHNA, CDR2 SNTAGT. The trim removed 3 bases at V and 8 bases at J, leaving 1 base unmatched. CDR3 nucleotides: TGTGCCAGCAGTGAGGGACTAGCGGGGCATGAGCAGTTCTTC. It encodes CASSEGLAGHEQFF.

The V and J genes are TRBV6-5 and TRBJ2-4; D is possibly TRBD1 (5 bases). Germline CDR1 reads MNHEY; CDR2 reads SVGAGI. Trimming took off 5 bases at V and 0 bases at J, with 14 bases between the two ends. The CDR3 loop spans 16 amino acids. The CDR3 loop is CASSVAGSAAKNIQYF. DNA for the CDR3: TGTGCCAGCAGTGTGGCAGGGTCTGCAGCCAAAAACATTCAGTACTTC.

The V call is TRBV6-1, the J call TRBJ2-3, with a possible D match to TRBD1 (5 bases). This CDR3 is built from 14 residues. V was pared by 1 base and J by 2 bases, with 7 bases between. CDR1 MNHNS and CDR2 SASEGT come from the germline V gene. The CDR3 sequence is CASSEGTHTDTQYF. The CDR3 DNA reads TGTGCCAGCAGTGAAGGGACACACACAGATACGCAGTATTTT.